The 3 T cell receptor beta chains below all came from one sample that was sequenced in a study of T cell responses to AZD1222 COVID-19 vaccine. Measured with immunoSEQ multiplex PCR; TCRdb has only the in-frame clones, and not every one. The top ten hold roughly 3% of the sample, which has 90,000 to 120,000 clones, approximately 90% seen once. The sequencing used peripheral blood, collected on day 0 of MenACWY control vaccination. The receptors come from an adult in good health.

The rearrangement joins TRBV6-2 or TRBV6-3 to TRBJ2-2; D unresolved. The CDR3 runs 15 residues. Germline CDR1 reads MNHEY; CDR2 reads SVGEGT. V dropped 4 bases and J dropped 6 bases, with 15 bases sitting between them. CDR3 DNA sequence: TGTGCCAGCAGTTTCCGACAATCGAGAGCCGGGGAGCTGTTTTTT. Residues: CASSFRQSRAGELFF.

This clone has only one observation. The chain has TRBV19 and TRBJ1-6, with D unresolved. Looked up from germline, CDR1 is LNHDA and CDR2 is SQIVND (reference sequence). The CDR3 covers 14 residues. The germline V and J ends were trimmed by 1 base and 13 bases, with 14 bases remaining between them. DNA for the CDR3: TGTGCCAGTAGTATAGGCAGCGACTCCAGGCCCCTCCACTTT. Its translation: CASSIGSDSRPLHF.

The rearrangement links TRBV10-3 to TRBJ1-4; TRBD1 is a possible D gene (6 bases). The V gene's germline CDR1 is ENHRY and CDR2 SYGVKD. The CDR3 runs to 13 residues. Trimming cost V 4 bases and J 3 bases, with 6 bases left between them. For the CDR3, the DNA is TGTGCCATCAGTGCAGGGGCTAATGAAAAACTGTTTTTT. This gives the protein CAISAGANEKLFF.